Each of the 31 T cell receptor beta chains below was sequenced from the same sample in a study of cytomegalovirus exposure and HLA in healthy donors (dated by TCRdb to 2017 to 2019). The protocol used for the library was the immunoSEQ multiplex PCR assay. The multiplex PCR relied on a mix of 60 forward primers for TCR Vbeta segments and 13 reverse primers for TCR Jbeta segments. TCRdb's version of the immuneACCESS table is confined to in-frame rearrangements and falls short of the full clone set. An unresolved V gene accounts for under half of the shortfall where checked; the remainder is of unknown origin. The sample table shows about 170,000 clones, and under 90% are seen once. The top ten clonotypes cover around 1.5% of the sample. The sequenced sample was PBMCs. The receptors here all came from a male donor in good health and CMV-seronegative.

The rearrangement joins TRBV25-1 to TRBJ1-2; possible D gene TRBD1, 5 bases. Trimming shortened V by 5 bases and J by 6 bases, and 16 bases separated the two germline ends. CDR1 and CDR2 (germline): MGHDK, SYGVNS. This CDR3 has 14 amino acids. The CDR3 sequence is CASSYTYGGDGYTF. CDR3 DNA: TGTGCCAGCAGTTACACATACGGGGGTGATGGCTACACCTTC.

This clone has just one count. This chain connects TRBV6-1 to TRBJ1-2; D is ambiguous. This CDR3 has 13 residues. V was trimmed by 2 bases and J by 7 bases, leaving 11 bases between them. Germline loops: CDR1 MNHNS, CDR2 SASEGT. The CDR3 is CASSELFRRGYTF. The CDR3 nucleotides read TGTGCCAGCAGTGAACTTTTCAGGCGTGGCTACACCTTC.

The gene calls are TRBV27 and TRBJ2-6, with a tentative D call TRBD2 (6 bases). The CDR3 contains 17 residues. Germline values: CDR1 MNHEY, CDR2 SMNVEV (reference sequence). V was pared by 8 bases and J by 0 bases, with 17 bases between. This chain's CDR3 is CASRRPGLSSGANVLTF. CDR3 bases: TGTGCCAGCCGCCGGCCGGGACTCAGCTCTGGGGCCAACGTCCTGACTTTC. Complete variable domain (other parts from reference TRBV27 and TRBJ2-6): EAQVTQNPRYLITVTGKKLTVTCSQNMNHEYMSWYRQDPGLGLRQIYYSMNVEVTDKGDVPEGYKVSRKEKRNFPLILESPSPNQTSLYFCASRRPGLSSGANVLTFGAGSRLTVL.

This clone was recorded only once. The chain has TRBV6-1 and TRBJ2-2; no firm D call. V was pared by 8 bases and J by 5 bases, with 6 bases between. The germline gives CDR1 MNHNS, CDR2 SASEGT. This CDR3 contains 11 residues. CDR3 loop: CASRGTGELFF. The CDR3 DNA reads TGTGCCAGCCGCGGAACCGGGGAGCTGTTTTTT.

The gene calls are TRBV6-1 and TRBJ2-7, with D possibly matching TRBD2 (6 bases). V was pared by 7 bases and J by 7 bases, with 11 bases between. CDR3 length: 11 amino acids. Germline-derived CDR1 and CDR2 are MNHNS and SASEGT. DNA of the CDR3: TGTGCCAGCATGCGGGGCGGGGAGCAGTACTTC. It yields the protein CASMRGGEQYF.

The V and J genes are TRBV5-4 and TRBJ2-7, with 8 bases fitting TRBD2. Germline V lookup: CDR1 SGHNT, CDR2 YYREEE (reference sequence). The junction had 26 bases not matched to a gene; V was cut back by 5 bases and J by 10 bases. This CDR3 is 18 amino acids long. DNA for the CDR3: TGTGCCAGCAGATCGGACCCTACCGGTCGGGAGGGGACTGCGGAACAGTACTTC. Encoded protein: CASRSDPTGREGTAEQYF.

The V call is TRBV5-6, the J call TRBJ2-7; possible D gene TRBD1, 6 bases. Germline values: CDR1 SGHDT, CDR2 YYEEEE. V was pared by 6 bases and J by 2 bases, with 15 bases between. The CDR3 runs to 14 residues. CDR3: CASISQGNPYEQYF. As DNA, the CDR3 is TGTGCCAGCATATCACAGGGTAACCCCTACGAGCAGTACTTC.

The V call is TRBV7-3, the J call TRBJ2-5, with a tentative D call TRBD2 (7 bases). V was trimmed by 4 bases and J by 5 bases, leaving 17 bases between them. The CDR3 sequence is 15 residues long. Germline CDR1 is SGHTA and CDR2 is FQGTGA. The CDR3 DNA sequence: TGTGCCAGCAGCTCCCGCGGGGGCTATGGGGAGACCCAGTACTTC. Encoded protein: CASSSRGGYGETQYF.

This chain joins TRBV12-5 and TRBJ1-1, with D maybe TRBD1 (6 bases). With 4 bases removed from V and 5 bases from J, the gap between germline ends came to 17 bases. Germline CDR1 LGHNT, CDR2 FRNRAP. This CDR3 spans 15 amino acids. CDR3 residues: CASGSQGGVVTEAFF. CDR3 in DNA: TGTGCTAGTGGTTCTCAAGGGGGGGTGGTTACTGAAGCTTTCTTT.

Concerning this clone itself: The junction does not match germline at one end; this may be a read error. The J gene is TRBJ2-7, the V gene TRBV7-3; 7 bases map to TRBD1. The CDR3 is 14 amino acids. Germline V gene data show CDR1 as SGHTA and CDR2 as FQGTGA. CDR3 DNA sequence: TGTGCCAGCAGCATAACAGGGGCCTCCTACGAGCAGTACTTC. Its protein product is CASSITGASYEQYF.

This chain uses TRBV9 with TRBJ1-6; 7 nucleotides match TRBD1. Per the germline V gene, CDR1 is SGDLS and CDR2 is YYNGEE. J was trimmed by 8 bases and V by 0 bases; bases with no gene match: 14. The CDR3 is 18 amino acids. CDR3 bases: TGTGCCAGCAGCGTAGAAGTTATGGCAGGGGGTATTTATTCACCCCTCCACTTT. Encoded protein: CASSVEVMAGGIYSPLHF.

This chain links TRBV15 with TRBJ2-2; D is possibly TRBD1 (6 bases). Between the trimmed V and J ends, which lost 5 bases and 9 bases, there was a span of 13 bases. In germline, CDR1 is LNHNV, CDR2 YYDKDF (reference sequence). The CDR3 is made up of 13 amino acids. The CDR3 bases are TGTGCCACCAGCTCAGGCAGGGGCTGGGAGCTGTTTTTT. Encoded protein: CATSSGRGWELFF.

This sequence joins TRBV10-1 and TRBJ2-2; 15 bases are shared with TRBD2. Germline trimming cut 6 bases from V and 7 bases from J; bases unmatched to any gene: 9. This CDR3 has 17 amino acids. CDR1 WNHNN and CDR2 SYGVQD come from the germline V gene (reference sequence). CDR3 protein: CASSRGLAGGPGGELFF. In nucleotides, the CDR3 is TGCGCCAGCAGCCGAGGACTAGCGGGGGGGCCGGGCGGGGAGCTGTTTTTT.

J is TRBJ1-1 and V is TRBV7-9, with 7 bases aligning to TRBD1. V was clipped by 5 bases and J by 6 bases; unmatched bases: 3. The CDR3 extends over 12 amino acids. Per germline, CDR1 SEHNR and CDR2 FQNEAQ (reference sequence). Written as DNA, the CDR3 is TGTGCCAGCAGCACCAGGGGGGCTGAAGCTTTCTTT. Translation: CASSTRGAEAFF.

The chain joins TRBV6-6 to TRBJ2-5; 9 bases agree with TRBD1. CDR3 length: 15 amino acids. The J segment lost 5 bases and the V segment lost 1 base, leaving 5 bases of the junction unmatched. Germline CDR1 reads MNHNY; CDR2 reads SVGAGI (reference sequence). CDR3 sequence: CASSYLTGGRETQYF. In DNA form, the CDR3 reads TGTGCCAGCAGTTACTTGACAGGGGGTCGGGAGACCCAGTACTTC.

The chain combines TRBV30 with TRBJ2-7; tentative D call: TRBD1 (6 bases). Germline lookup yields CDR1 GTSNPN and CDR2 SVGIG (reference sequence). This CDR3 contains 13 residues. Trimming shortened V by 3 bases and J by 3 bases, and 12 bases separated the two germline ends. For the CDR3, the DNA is TGTGCCTGGAGGGGGACACCTGGCTACGAGCAGTACTTC. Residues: CAWRGTPGYEQYF.

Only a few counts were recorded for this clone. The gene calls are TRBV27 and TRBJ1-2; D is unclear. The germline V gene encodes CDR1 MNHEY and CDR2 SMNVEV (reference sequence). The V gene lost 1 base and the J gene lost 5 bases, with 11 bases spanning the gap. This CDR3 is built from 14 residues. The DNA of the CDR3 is TGTGCCAGCAGTTTATTGCCAGTACTATATGGCTACACCTTC. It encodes CASSLLPVLYGYTF.

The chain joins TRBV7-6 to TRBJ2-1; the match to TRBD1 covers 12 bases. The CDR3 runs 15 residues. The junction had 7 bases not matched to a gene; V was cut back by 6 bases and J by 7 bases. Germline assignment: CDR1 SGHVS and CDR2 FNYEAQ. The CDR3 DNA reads TGTGCCAGCAGTCAGGGACAGGGGGCTTGGAATGAGCAGTTCTTC. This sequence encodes CASSQGQGAWNEQFF.

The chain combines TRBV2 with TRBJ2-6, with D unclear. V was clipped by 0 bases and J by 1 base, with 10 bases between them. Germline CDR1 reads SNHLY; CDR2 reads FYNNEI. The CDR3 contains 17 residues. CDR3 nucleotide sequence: TGTGCCAGCAGTGAAGCGCTTCCCAGTTCTGGGGCCAACGTCCTGACTTTC. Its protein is CASSEALPSSGANVLTF. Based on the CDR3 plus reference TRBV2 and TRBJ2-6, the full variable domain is EPEVTQTPSHQVTQMGQEVILRCVPISNHLYFYWYRQILGQKVEFLVSFYNNEISEKSEIFDDQFSVERPDGSNFTLKIRSTKLEDSAMYFCASSEALPSSGANVLTFGAGSRLTVL.

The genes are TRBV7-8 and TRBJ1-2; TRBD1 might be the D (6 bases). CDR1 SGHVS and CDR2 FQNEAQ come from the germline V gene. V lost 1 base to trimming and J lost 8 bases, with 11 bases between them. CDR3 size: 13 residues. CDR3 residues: CASSLGQAWGYTF. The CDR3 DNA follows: TGTGCCAGCAGCTTAGGACAGGCTTGGGGCTACACCTTC.

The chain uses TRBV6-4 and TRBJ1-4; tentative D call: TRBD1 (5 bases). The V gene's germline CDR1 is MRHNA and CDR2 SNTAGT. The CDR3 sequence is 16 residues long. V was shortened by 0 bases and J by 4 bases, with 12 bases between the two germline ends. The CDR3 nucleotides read TGTGCCAGCAGTGACTCCTTCAGGGCAGATAATGAAAAACTGTTTTTT. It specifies CASSDSFRADNEKLFF.

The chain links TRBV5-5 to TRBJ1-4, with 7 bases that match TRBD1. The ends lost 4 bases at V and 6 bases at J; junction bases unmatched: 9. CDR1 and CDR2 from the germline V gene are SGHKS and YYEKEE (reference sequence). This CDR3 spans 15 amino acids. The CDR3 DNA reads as TGTGCCAGCAGCGGAGACAGGGCGAGGGATGAAAAACTGTTTTTT. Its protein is CASSGDRARDEKLFF.

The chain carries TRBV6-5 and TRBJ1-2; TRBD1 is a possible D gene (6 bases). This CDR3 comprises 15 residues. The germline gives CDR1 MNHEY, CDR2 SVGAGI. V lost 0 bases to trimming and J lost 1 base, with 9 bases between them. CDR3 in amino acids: CASSYSWTDNYGYTF. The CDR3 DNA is TGTGCCAGCAGTTACTCTTGGACAGATAACTATGGCTACACCTTC.

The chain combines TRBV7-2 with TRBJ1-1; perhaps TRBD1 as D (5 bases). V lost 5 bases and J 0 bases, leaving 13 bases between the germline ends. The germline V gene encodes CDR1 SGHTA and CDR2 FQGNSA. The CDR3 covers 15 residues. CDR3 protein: CASSARQNLNTEAFF. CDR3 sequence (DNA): TGTGCCAGCAGCGCCCGACAGAACTTGAACACTGAAGCTTTCTTT.

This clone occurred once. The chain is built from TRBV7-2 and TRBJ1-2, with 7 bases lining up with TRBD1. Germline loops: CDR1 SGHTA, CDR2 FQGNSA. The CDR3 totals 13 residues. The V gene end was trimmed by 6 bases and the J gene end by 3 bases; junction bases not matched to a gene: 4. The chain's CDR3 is CASRQGLDYGYTF. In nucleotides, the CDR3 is TGTGCCAGCAGACAGGGGCTCGACTATGGCTACACCTTC.

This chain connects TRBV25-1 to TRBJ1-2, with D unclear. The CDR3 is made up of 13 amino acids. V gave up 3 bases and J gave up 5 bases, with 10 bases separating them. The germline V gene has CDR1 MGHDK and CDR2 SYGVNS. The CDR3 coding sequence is TGTGCCAGCAGTGACCTGGCAGATTATGGCTACACCTTC. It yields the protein CASSDLADYGYTF.

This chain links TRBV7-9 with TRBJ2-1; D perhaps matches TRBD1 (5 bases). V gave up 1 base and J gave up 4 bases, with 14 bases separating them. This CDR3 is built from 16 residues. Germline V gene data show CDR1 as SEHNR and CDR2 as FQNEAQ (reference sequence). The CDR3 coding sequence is TGTGCCAGCAGCTTAGTCTTCGACAGAGAGTACAATGAGCAGTTCTTC. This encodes CASSLVFDREYNEQFF.

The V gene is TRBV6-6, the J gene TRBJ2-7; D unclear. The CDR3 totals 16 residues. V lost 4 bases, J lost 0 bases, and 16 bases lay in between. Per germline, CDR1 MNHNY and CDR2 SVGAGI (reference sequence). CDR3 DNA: TGTGCCAGCAGTTTCACGACTTACCAGAGCTCCTACGAGCAGTACTTC. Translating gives CASSFTTYQSSYEQYF.

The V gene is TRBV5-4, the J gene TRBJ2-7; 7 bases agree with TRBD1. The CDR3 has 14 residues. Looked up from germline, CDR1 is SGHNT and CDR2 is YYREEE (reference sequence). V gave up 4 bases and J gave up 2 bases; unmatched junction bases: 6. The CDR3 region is CASSIRDRPYEQYF. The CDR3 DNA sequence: TGTGCCAGCAGCATCCGGGACAGACCCTACGAGCAGTACTTC.

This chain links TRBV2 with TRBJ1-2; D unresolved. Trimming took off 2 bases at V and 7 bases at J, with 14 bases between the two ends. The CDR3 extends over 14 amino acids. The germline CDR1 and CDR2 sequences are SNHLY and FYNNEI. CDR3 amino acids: CASSEQAVTAGYTF. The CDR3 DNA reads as TGTGCCAGCAGTGAACAGGCTGTTACGGCTGGCTACACCTTC.

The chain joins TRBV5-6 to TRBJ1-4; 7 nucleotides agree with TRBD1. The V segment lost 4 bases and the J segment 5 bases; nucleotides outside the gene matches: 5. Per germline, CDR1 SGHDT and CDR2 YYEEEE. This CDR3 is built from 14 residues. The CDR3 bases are TGTGCCAGCAGCCCGGGACAGTCAAATGAAAAACTGTTTTTT. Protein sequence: CASSPGQSNEKLFF. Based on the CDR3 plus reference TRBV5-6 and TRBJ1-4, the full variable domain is DAGVTQSPTHLIKTRGQQVTLRCSPKSGHDTVSWYQQALGQGPQFIFQYYEEEERQRGNFPDRFSGHQFPNYSSELNVNALLLGDSALYLCASSPGQSNEKLFFGSGTQLSVL.